One sample yielded the 7 T cell receptor beta chains listed below, sequenced in a study of Ad26.COV2.S vaccination and SARS-CoV-2 variants. The assay was immunoSEQ multiplex PCR, and TCRdb's table has in-frame clones only and misses some. The table lists fewer than 900,000 clones, about 89% of them singletons, with approximately 1.5% in the top ten. The sample's treatment: 15 to 20 received Ad26.COV2.S at low or high dose, single or two shots; 5 received placebo; per-sample allocation not given. Day 63 following the first vaccine or placebo injection was when the samples were taken. The specimen comprised peripheral blood, sampled in a trial of Ad26.COV2.S vaccine versus placebo. The source is a person between 18 and 65 years old who received the Ad26.COV2.S COVID-19 vaccine or a placebo.

This clone has just one count. This chain joins TRBV18 and TRBJ2-1; TRBD2 agrees at 8 bases. The CDR3 is 17 residues long. V shed 2 bases, J shed 4 bases, and the junction held 10 bases outside the gene matches. Germline CDR1 is KGHSH and CDR2 is LQKENI. CDR3 protein: CASSPTVAGIGYNEQFF. CDR3 nucleotide sequence: TGTGCCAGCTCACCAACAGTAGCGGGAATAGGTTACAATGAGCAGTTCTTC.

CDR3 coding DNA: TGTGCCACCAGTGATTTTGGGGGTACAGGGTCCTACAATGAGCAGTTCTTC. Its translation: CATSDFGGTGSYNEQFF. The J gene is TRBJ2-1, the V gene TRBV24-1, with a possible D match to TRBD1 (6 bases). There are 17 residues in the CDR3. The germline V and J ends were trimmed by 1 base and 1 base, with 13 bases remaining between them. CDR1 is KGHDR, CDR2 SFDVKD, per germline.

The rearrangement uses TRBV7-2 and TRBJ2-5; 9 nucleotides align to TRBD2. The CDR3 consists of 13 residues. Unmatched junction bases numbered 2, after V lost 5 bases and J lost 4 bases. Germline V gene data show CDR1 as SGHTA and CDR2 as FQGNSA. The CDR3 DNA follows: TGTGCCAGCAGCATTAGCGGGGGAGAGACCCAGTACTTC. It translates to CASSISGGETQYF.

The genes are TRBV6-6 and TRBJ1-4, with D maybe TRBD1 (6 bases). With 10 bases removed from V and 5 bases from J, the gap between germline ends came to 14 bases. This CDR3 contains 13 residues. The germline gives CDR1 MNHNY, CDR2 SVGAGI (reference sequence). CDR3 sequence reads: CATQDSLNEKLFF. CDR3 DNA: TGTGCCACCCAGGACAGCCTAAATGAAAAACTGTTTTTT.

The chain couples TRBV10-3 to TRBJ2-3; 7 nucleotides match TRBD2. J gave up 1 base and V 3 bases, and 1 base lay outside the gene matches. CDR1 is ENHRY and CDR2 is SYGVKD in the germline V gene. This CDR3 has 14 residues. CDR3 sequence (DNA): TGTGCCATCAGTGAAACTAGCGGCACAGATACGCAGTATTTT. This sequence encodes CAISETSGTDTQYF.

J is TRBJ2-7 and V is TRBV5-8; TRBD1 matches at 9 bases. V shed 7 bases, J shed 6 bases, and the junction held 8 bases outside the gene matches. Germline CDR1 is SGHTS and CDR2 is YDEGEE. This CDR3 is 13 amino acids long. The CDR3 bases are TGTGCCAGCGGAGACAGGGGGATGGGCGAGCAGTACTTC. As protein: CASGDRGMGEQYF.

The chain has TRBV30 and TRBJ1-6; TRBD1 matches at 7 bases. Germline CDR1 reads GTSNPN; CDR2 reads SVGIG (reference sequence). J lost 7 bases, V lost 7 bases, and 16 bases had no gene match. The CDR3 is 16 amino acids. CDR3 protein: CASGQAEVLLNSPLHF. CDR3 coding DNA: TGTGCCTCCGGACAGGCGGAAGTGTTGTTGAATTCACCCCTCCACTTT.